This TCR beta chain came from a study of T cells in Graves' hyperthyroidism and ophthalmopathy (dated by TCRdb to about 2019). As for the study more broadly: Peripheral blood samples were taken at initial diagnosis, before any treatment was given. To identify distinguishing TCR V-J signatures, a discovery cohort of around 100 patients was used, comprising 43 with Graves' ophthalmopathy and approximately 58 with stable Graves' hyperthyroidism. Prospective prediction of ophthalmopathy was tested in an independent validation cohort of 18 to 20 hyperthyroidism patients and 17 patients who later progressed to ophthalmopathy. For training and testing, the roughly 100 patients in the discovery cohort were randomly divided in a 7:3 ratio. Thyroid tissue and blood T-cell repertoires from six Graves' hyperthyroidism patients were also compared in the study. After sampling, hyperthyroidism patients received methimazole starting at 30 mg daily, and ophthalmopathy patients received high-dose intravenous methylprednisolone. The paper describes TCR Vbeta CDR3 sequencing of about 140 peripheral blood samples, made up of some 40 ophthalmopathy patients, some 80 hyperthyroidism patients and 17 progressor patients.

Ophthalmopathy patients had moderately to severely active disease, with a Clinical Activity Score of 3 or more, a NOSPECS grade of 4 or more, and a disease duration of less than 3 months. Exclusion was applied to patients with uncontrolled infections, other autoimmune diseases, pregnancy or lactation. Diagnoses were based on clinical symptoms, serum thyroxine and TRAb, thyroid ultrasound and orbital computed tomography. PBMCs were isolated from approximately 10 ml of fresh peripheral blood by Ficoll-Paque density gradient centrifugation. Trizol reagent was used to extract total RNA, and RNA quality was then checked on an Agilent 2100 Bioanalyzer. Results the study describes overall, beyond this receptor: Most expanded thyroid clonotypes (frequency above 0.001) were also detected in blood, a finding suggesting that blood repertoires may reflect thyroid immune responses. In validation, the model predicted progression to ophthalmopathy with approximately 69% sensitivity and approximately 74% specificity, a median of about six months before onset. Sample size was not statistically predetermined, and blinding of investigators to group allocation was not performed. A 13 V-J signature model separated ophthalmopathy from stable hyperthyroidism, with nearly 90% sensitivity and roughly 81% specificity in cross-validation and 80%/75% in testing.

This clonotype was counted between two and nine times. Its binding antigen is unknown. No quality values exist for individual bases; no much larger clone is one base distant. Amplification of TCR beta CDR3 regions was carried out from RNA transcripts. A first-round RT-PCR of the TCR CDR3 used the HTBI primer set with the Qiagen OneStep RT-PCR kit. Libraries were constructed in a second round of multiplex PCR, after which size selection and purification were carried out. Sequencing of the libraries was done on an Illumina HiSeq2000 using paired-end 100 bp reads. From the authors' description of their analysis: SOAPnuke was used to process the raw data, removing reads that contained adapters or uncalled bases, had a mean Phred below 15, or lacked an exact match to the constant primer or identifier. COPE v1.2.5 was used to merge the high-quality paired reads, and each unique nucleotide sequence was defined as a clonotype. MiTCR v1.1 was used to align the clonotypes against IMGT TRBV, TRBD and TRBJ reference segments. The analysis was restricted to V-J combinations with a frequency above 0.0001, which together covered just over 98% of the repertoires. A TCS score was defined as the ratio between F50 (clonal expansion) and ExV (chaos), using BLOSUM62-based TCRdist between CDR3 peptides within each V-J. Welch's t-statistics and random forest reduced fewer than 600 V-J features to 13, which were used in a naive Bayes classifier (R e1071). TCRdb passed the public sequencing reads through fastp at Q25 and MiXCR, retaining productive beta sequences. Each entry is one CDR3 protein sequence, shown with its most common DNA and genes. The V and J calls here are based on TCRdb, not the publication. The sample table records approximately 490,000 distinct CDR3 sequences; 22% of these occur just once. The ten largest clones take up roughly 49% of the sample.

CDR1 and CDR2, per the germline V gene (reference sequence), are DFQATT and SNEGSKA. Between the V and J ends, shortened by 6 bases and 6 bases respectively, the junction contains 12 bases. Including cysteine and phenylalanine, the CDR3 has 11 amino acids. Left in the record is the CDR3 DNA by itself, 33 bases read in frame from the first base. Sequencing input: blood. This chain joins TRBV20-1 to TRBJ2-7; the D gene cannot be resolved reliably. This clonotype originated in a woman aged 70-85 years with Graves' ophthalmopathy. CDR3 region: CSATDRAEQYF. At the DNA level, the sequence is TGCAGTGCCACCGATCGTGCCGAGCAGTACTTC.